These 29 T cell receptor beta chains came from one sample sequenced in a study of blood T cell repertoires in COVID-19. The data were produced by immunoSEQ multiplex PCR, yet TCRdb's version contains in-frame clones alone and is incomplete. The sample has about 92,000 clones; 80% are singletons. The specimen sequenced was peripheral blood. The source is a woman between 65 and 79 years old with acute or convalescent COVID-19.

The chain couples TRBV18 to TRBJ2-7, with 7 bases aligning to TRBD2. V dropped 5 bases and J dropped 7; count of bases not matched to a gene: 8. CDR1 and CDR2 from the germline V gene are KGHSH and LQKENI. This CDR3 spans 13 amino acids. This chain's CDR3 is CASSGEGQGEQYF. For the CDR3, the DNA is TGTGCCAGCTCAGGGGAGGGCCAAGGTGAGCAGTACTTC.

This clone was seen only a few times. The rearrangement links TRBV6-5 to TRBJ1-2; D is perhaps TRBD1 (6 bases). The germline V and J ends were trimmed by 0 bases and 6 bases, with 14 bases remaining between them. Germline V gene data show CDR1 as MNHEY and CDR2 as SVGAGI. CDR3 length: 15 amino acids. In DNA form, the CDR3 reads TGTGCCAGCAGTTACTCGAGGGGGAGTAAGGATGGCTACACCTTC. Protein product: CASSYSRGSKDGYTF.

This sequence joins TRBV6-2 or TRBV6-3 and TRBJ2-7, with a tentative D call TRBD1 (5 bases). The germline V and J ends were trimmed by 4 bases and 2 bases, with 15 bases remaining between them. Germline V gives CDR1 MNHEY, CDR2 SVGEGT. The CDR3 has 15 amino acids. CDR3 protein: CASSSRDRPPYEQYF. The CDR3 coding sequence is TGTGCCAGCAGTTCCCGTGACAGACCTCCCTACGAGCAGTACTTC.

The rearrangement joins TRBV18 to TRBJ2-1; unclear D gene. V lost 4 bases to trimming and J lost 9 bases, with 16 bases between them. Germline V gene data show CDR1 as KGHSH and CDR2 as LQKENI. The CDR3 spans 14 residues. The CDR3 DNA is TGTGCCAGCTCACTTAAAGATTTCGTCAGTGAGCAGTTCTTC. Protein product: CASSLKDFVSEQFF.

The table lists this clone with a few counts. J is TRBJ2-2 and V is TRBV14, with 7 bases identical to TRBD1. The V gene's germline CDR1 is SGHDN and CDR2 FVKESK. J lost 4 bases, V lost 1 base, and 3 bases had no gene match. The CDR3 is made up of 15 amino acids. CDR3 DNA sequence: TGTGCCAGCAGCCAAGGGCCAGGGGGCACCGGGGAGCTGTTTTTT. It translates to CASSQGPGGTGELFF.

The chain recombines TRBV10-3 with TRBJ2-3; 11 positions agree with TRBD2. From germline, CDR1 is ENHRY and CDR2 SYGVKD. This CDR3 region has 16 residues. V shed 2 bases, J shed 0 bases, and the junction held 1 base outside the gene matches. CDR3 in amino acids: CAISERLAGSTDTQYF. CDR3 in DNA: TGTGCCATCAGTGAGAGACTAGCGGGGAGCACAGATACGCAGTATTTT.

The chain carries TRBV7-3 and TRBJ1-2, with a tentative D call TRBD1 (5 bases). The CDR3 runs to 16 residues. Per germline, CDR1 SGHTA and CDR2 FQGTGA. Trimming shortened V by 1 base and J by 3 bases, and 15 bases separated the two germline ends. In DNA, the CDR3 is TGTGCCAGCAGCTTAAACGGGGGACCGCAGGACTATGGCTACACCTTC. Translated: CASSLNGGPQDYGYTF.

The CDR3 loop is CASSQGRRQRGFNEKLFF. CDR3 DNA: TGCGCCAGCAGCCAAGGGAGACGACAGCGGGGCTTTAATGAAAAACTGTTTTTT. The genes are TRBV23-1 and TRBJ1-4; weak D call: TRBD1 (5 bases). TRBV23-1 is an open reading frame, and its role is uncertain. The CDR3 has 18 residues. Trimming pared 6 bases from V and 4 bases from J, leaving 24 bases between.

The rearrangement links TRBV30 to TRBJ1-1; the D gene is possibly TRBD1 (5 bases). V lost 1 base and J lost 2, with 14 bases in between. The CDR3 loop spans 15 amino acids. The germline V gene encodes CDR1 GTSNPN and CDR2 SVGIG (reference sequence). In DNA, the CDR3 is TGTGCCTGGAGTGCCCAGGGTCTGGGTAACACTGAAGCTTTCTTT. This sequence encodes CAWSAQGLGNTEAFF.

The genes are TRBV11-3 and TRBJ1-2; D is perhaps TRBD1 (6 bases). The ends were cut back, 6 bases at V and 7 bases at J, with 21 bases in the middle. This CDR3 is 15 amino acids long. CDR1 and CDR2 from the germline V gene are SGHNT and YENEEA. CDR3 DNA: TGTGCCAGCAGATTAACACAGGGACCGAGCACTGGCTACACCTTC. Encoded protein: CASRLTQGPSTGYTF.

The CDR3 here is CASIPGGSTEAFF. The CDR3 DNA reads as TGTGCCAGCATCCCGGGAGGAAGCACTGAAGCTTTCTTT. This rearrangement joins TRBV7-2 to TRBJ1-1; D is unclear. The germline V gene encodes CDR1 SGHTA and CDR2 FQGNSA. Trimming shortened V by 7 bases and J by 4 bases, and 13 bases separated the two germline ends. The CDR3 is made up of 13 amino acids. Full variable domain (remainder filled in from reference TRBV7-2 and TRBJ1-1): GAGVSQSPSNKVTEKGKDVELRCDPISGHTALYWYRQSLGQGLEFLIYFQGNSAPDKSGLPSDRFSAERTGGSVSTLTIQRTQQEDSAVYLCASIPGGSTEAFFGQGTRLTVV.

The chain carries TRBV19 and TRBJ2-1; 10 bases fit TRBD2. The J segment lost 1 base and the V segment lost 5 bases, leaving 17 bases of the junction unmatched. CDR1 is LNHDA, CDR2 SQIVND, per germline (reference sequence). This CDR3 is built from 20 residues. CDR3 loop: CASSPPLGLAGAWSYNEQFF. In DNA, the CDR3 is TGTGCCAGTAGTCCCCCCCTAGGGCTAGCGGGAGCCTGGTCCTACAATGAGCAGTTCTTC.

The rearrangement uses TRBV5-1 and TRBJ2-3; 7 positions agree with TRBD1. The CDR3 consists of 13 residues. Looked up from germline, CDR1 is SGHRS and CDR2 is YFSETQ. Unmatched junction bases numbered 4, after V lost 4 bases and J lost 5 bases. In DNA, the CDR3 is TGCGCCAGCAGCCAGGGGGTCGGAGATACGCAGTATTTT. Amino acids: CASSQGVGDTQYF.

The gene calls are TRBV7-2 and TRBJ2-7, with TRBD1 as a possible D gene (7 bases). Trimming took 5 bases from V and 5 from J, leaving 16 bases between them. Germline V gives CDR1 SGHTA, CDR2 FQGNSA. The CDR3 has 14 amino acids. CDR3 sequence: CASSPGGPFHEQYF. CDR3 nucleotides: TGTGCCAGCAGCCCAGGGGGGCCGTTCCACGAGCAGTACTTC.

V gene TRBV6-5 combines with J gene TRBJ2-3; 8 bases are shared with TRBD2. This CDR3 has 15 residues. Trimming took 1 base from V and 6 from J; bases not matched to a gene: 6. CDR1 is MNHEY and CDR2 is SVGAGI in the germline V gene. This chain's CDR3 is CASSYFGLAGDTQYF. CDR3 in DNA: TGTGCCAGCAGTTACTTCGGACTAGCCGGGGATACGCAGTATTTT.

The chain combines TRBV6-1 with TRBJ1-3; tentatively, D is TRBD1 (6 bases). Trimming shortened V by 3 bases and J by 7 bases, and 7 bases separated the two germline ends. Germline-derived CDR1 and CDR2 are MNHNS and SASEGT. CDR3 size: 12 residues. The CDR3 DNA reads TGTGCCAGCAGTGATGGGGGCAACACCATATATTTT. Translation: CASSDGGNTIYF.

This chain joins TRBV7-8 and TRBJ2-7; TRBD2 matches at 12 bases. The germline CDR1 and CDR2 sequences are SGHVS and FQNEAQ. The CDR3 totals 17 residues. Trimming took 0 bases from V and 6 from J; bases not matched to a gene: 9. The CDR3 nucleotides are TGTGCCAGCAGCTTAGCTGGACTAGCGGGGCTAAAGGTCGAGCAGTACTTC. Amino acids: CASSLAGLAGLKVEQYF.

V gene TRBV6-5 combines with J gene TRBJ2-2, with TRBD2 identical over 13 bases. The CDR3 totals 14 residues. V shed 6 bases, J shed 6 bases, and the junction held 1 base outside the gene matches. Germline CDR1 is MNHEY and CDR2 is SVGAGI. In nucleotides, the CDR3 is TGTGCCAGCAGAGGGACTAGCGGGGCCGGGGAGCTGTTTTTT. Residues: CASRGTSGAGELFF.

V and J are TRBV3-1 (or the pseudogene TRBV3-2) and TRBJ2-1; 7 nucleotides line up with TRBD2. V was pared by 4 bases and J by 5 bases, with 5 bases of the junction left unmatched. In germline, CDR1 is LGHDT, CDR2 YNNKEL (reference sequence). This CDR3 has 14 amino acids. The CDR3 region has the DNA TGTGCCAGCAGCCTAGGACTAGTTAACAATGAGCAGTTCTTC. This codes for CASSLGLVNNEQFF.

This clone was counted a few times. The chain has TRBV7-8 and TRBJ1-5, with 7 bases fitting TRBD1. The germline gives CDR1 SGHVS, CDR2 FQNEAQ. There are 14 residues in the CDR3. Trimming removed 1 base from V and 7 bases from J; junction bases left unmatched: 4. CDR3 in amino acids: CASSLDTGAQPQHF. The CDR3 nucleotides are TGTGCCAGCAGCTTAGATACAGGGGCGCAGCCCCAGCATTTT.

The J gene is TRBJ2-1, the V gene TRBV27; TRBD1 might be the D (6 bases). The CDR3 consists of 16 residues. V lost 0 bases and J lost 2, with 11 bases in between. Germline CDR1 MNHEY, CDR2 SMNVEV (reference sequence). CDR3 in amino acids: CASSLSLTGTYNEQFF. As DNA, the CDR3 is TGTGCCAGCAGTTTATCGCTTACAGGGACCTACAATGAGCAGTTCTTC.

This clone has just a few counts. This chain links TRBV28 with TRBJ1-4; possible D gene TRBD1, 5 bases. The CDR3 contains 14 residues. The V gene lost 5 bases and the J gene lost 5 bases, with 12 bases spanning the gap. Germline V gene data show CDR1 as MDHEN and CDR2 as SYDVKM. CDR3 sequence: CASSTAGYNEKLFF. CDR3 coding DNA: TGTGCCAGCAGTACCGCAGGGTACAATGAAAAACTGTTTTTT.

The V call is TRBV30, the J call TRBJ2-7; D is undetermined. Germline loops: CDR1 GTSNPN, CDR2 SVGIG (reference sequence). V dropped 0 bases and J dropped 3 bases, with 6 bases sitting between them. This CDR3 region has 12 residues. This chain's CDR3 is CAWSVSGYEQYF. CDR3 coding DNA: TGTGCCTGGAGTGTATCGGGCTACGAGCAGTACTTC.

This clone was detected a few times. This chain connects TRBV6-5 to TRBJ1-1, with 8 bases identical to TRBD1. Trimming took 5 bases from V and 5 from J; bases not matched to a gene: 7. The V gene's germline CDR1 is MNHEY and CDR2 SVGAGI. This CDR3 spans 14 amino acids. Here the CDR3 reads CASSQDRVRTEAFF. The CDR3 nucleotides read TGTGCCAGCAGTCAGGACAGGGTTCGGACTGAAGCTTTCTTT.

The rearrangement joins TRBV6-6 to TRBJ2-3; the D gene is possibly TRBD1 (5 bases). CDR1 is MNHNY and CDR2 is SVGAGI in the germline V gene (reference sequence). CDR3 length: 13 amino acids. Trimming shortened V by 6 bases and J by 6 bases, and 13 bases separated the two germline ends. The DNA of the CDR3 is TGTGCCAGCAGCCCCCAGAGACAGGATACGCAGTATTTT. Protein product: CASSPQRQDTQYF.

The table lists this clone with a count of one. This chain connects TRBV30 to TRBJ1-1; perhaps TRBD1 as D (5 bases). Germline CDR1 reads GTSNPN; CDR2 reads SVGIG (reference sequence). Trimming cost V 4 bases and J 1 base, with 13 bases left between them. This CDR3 is 14 amino acids long. CDR3 amino acids: CAWKGRGTNTEAFF. CDR3 coding DNA: TGTGCCTGGAAGGGAAGGGGCACGAACACTGAAGCTTTCTTT.

The rearrangement joins TRBV28 to TRBJ2-5, with TRBD1 identical over 9 bases. The CDR3 is 16 amino acids. V was clipped by 3 bases and J by 5 bases; unmatched bases: 10. The germline gives CDR1 MDHEN, CDR2 SYDVKM. CDR3 DNA sequence: TGTGCCAGCAGTTTTGGGCAACAGGGGGCGCGGGAGACCCAGTACTTC. Protein: CASSFGQQGARETQYF. Based on the CDR3 plus reference TRBV28 and TRBJ2-5, the full variable domain is DVKVTQSSRYLVKRTGEKVFLECVQDMDHENMFWYRQDPGLGLRLIYFSYDVKMKEKGDIPEGYSVSREKKERFSLILESASTNQTSMYLCASSFGQQGARETQYFGPGTRLLVL.

This chain joins TRBV28 and TRBJ1-5; perhaps TRBD1 as D (5 bases). V was clipped by 6 bases and J by 9 bases, with 9 bases between them. The length of the CDR3 is 11 residues. CDR1 and CDR2 from the germline V gene are MDHEN and SYDVKM. The CDR3 coding sequence is TGTGCCAGCAGAGGGGATTGGCCCCAGCATTTT. Translated, it gives CASRGDWPQHF.

This clone showed up just once. The chain joins TRBV11-2 to TRBJ1-1; TRBD1 matches 7 bases. The CDR3 runs to 14 residues. Germline V gene data show CDR1 as SGHAT and CDR2 as FQNNGV. V lost 4 bases and J lost 4; bases outside the gene matches: 6. The CDR3 here is CASSSGGWSTEAFF. The CDR3 nucleotides are TGTGCCAGCAGCTCAGGGGGGTGGAGCACTGAAGCTTTCTTT.